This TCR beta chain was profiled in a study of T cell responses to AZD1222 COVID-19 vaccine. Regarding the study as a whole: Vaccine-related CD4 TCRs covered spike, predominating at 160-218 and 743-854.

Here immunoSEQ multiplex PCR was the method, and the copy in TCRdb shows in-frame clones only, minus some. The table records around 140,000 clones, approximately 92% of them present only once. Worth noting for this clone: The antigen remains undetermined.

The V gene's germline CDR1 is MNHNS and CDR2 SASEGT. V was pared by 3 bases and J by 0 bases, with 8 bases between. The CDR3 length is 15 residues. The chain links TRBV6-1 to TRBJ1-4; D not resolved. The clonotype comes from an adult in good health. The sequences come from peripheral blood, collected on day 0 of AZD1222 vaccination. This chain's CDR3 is CASSDGRTTNEKLFF. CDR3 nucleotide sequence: TGTGCCAGCAGTGACGGCAGAACAACTAATGAAAAACTGTTTTTT.